These 32 T cell receptor beta chains came from one sample sequenced in a study of CDR3 diversity in severe acne. Using its own MiXCR run on the PCR reads, TCRdb lists one record per CDR3 protein. This table holds 100,000 or so distinct CDR3 sequences, roughly half found once. The sequenced material came from blood. Receptor source: a male donor with acne.

By its share, this clonotype is medium-sized (0.01 to 0.1%). This chain uses TRBV6-5 with TRBJ2-7; tentatively, D is TRBD1 (6 bases). Germline assignment: CDR1 MNHEY and CDR2 SVGAGI. This CDR3 spans 13 amino acids. The V end was cut by 2 bases, the J end by 5 bases, with 10 bases between. The CDR3 region is CASSYQQGNEQYF. The CDR3 nucleotides read TGTGCCAGCAGTTACCAACAGGGTAACGAGCAGTACTTC.

This clonotype was seen only a few times. In DNA form, the CDR3 reads TGTGCCAGCAGTGACCAGGAGGCGAACACCGGGGAGCTGTTTTTT. Translated: CASSDQEANTGELFF. The gene calls are TRBV6-1 and TRBJ2-2, with D tentatively TRBD2 (5 bases). The V and J ends lost 3 bases and 0 bases respectively, with 8 bases between them. The CDR3 covers 15 residues. Germline V gene sequence: CDR1 MNHNS, CDR2 SASEGT.

The chain combines TRBV29-1 with TRBJ2-7; 7 bases line up with TRBD1. The V gene's germline CDR1 is SQVTM and CDR2 ANQGSEA. This CDR3 comprises 15 residues. The ends lost 6 bases at V and 5 bases at J; junction bases unmatched: 16. The CDR3 region has the DNA TGCAGCGTAAAAACGTCAGGGGGTGTGATCCACGAGCAGTACTTC. It translates to CSVKTSGGVIHEQYF.

This clonotype was seen at least ten times. This chain uses TRBV13 with TRBJ2-5; TRBD1 aligns across 7 bases. The V and J ends lost 1 base and 4 bases, in that order; junction bases with no gene match: 0. Per the germline V gene, CDR1 is PRHDT and CDR2 is FYEKMQ (reference sequence). There are 13 residues in the CDR3. The CDR3 region is CASSLDRGETQYF. The CDR3 bases are TGTGCCAGCAGCTTAGACAGGGGAGAGACCCAGTACTTC.

This clonotype was seen only a few times. This chain connects TRBV7-9 to TRBJ2-1; 11 bases line up with TRBD2. The germline gives CDR1 SEHNR, CDR2 FQNEAQ (reference sequence). The CDR3 is 16 residues long. With V trimmed by 5 bases and J by 4 bases, 7 bases remained unmatched. CDR3 loop: CASSTGLAGGYNEQFF. CDR3 nucleotide sequence: TGTGCCAGCAGCACCGGACTAGCGGGTGGGTACAATGAGCAGTTCTTC.

This clonotype was detected only a few times. The chain uses TRBV28 and TRBJ2-3; D might be TRBD2 (6 bases). V dropped 3 bases and J dropped 0 bases, with 10 bases sitting between them. The CDR3 is 15 amino acids. Germline assignment: CDR1 MDHEN and CDR2 SYDVKM. The DNA of the CDR3 is TGTGCCAGCAGTTTGGGGGGTACTAGCACAGATACGCAGTATTTT. It translates to CASSLGGTSTDTQYF.

This clonotype was counted ten times or more. CDR3 sequence: CASSLGSGSDLGNEQFF. The CDR3 nucleotides are TGTGCCAGCAGCTTAGGGAGCGGGAGTGACCTGGGGAATGAGCAGTTCTTC. This sequence joins TRBV7-2 and TRBJ2-1; TRBD2 aligns across 8 bases. CDR3 size: 17 residues. The V and J ends lost 1 base and 7 bases, in that order; junction bases with no gene match: 12. CDR1 is SGHTA and CDR2 is FQGNSA in the germline V gene.

The table lists this clonotype with many counts. This rearrangement joins TRBV6-4 to TRBJ2-1; no firm D call. The V and J ends lost 0 bases and 7 bases respectively, with 10 bases between them. The length of the CDR3 is 14 residues. The germline gives CDR1 MRHNA, CDR2 SNTAGT. DNA for the CDR3: TGTGCCAGCAGTGACTCAAGGAACATGAATGAGCAGTTCTTC. Translation: CASSDSRNMNEQFF.

CDR3 residues: CAISESYRETQYF. CDR3 DNA sequence: TGTGCCATCAGTGAGTCGTATAGAGAGACCCAGTACTTC. V gene TRBV10-3 combines with J gene TRBJ2-5, with D unresolved. V lost 0 bases and J lost 4, with 6 bases in between. Germline V gene sequence: CDR1 ENHRY, CDR2 SYGVKD. CDR3 length equals 13 residues.

This chain joins TRBV29-1 and TRBJ2-5, with no clear D. V was clipped by 3 bases and J by 2 bases, with 4 bases between them. The CDR3 runs to 11 residues. Germline V gene sequence: CDR1 SQVTM, CDR2 ANQGSEA. CDR3 residues: CSVERQETQYF. The CDR3 region has the DNA TGCAGCGTTGAGCGTCAAGAGACCCAGTACTTC.

This clonotype appeared once. One end of the junction does not line up with germline, which may come from a read error. This chain joins TRBV4-1 and TRBJ2-3; 8 nucleotides match TRBD1. CDR3 length: 16 amino acids. Germline V gene sequence: CDR1 MGHRA, CDR2 YSYEKL. The CDR3 spells CANSQAGTGLLDTQYF. The CDR3 DNA sequence: TGCGCCAACAGCCAAGCCGGGACAGGTCTATTAGATACGCAGTATTTT.

The chain employs TRBV9 and TRBJ2-5, with D perhaps TRBD1 or TRBD2 (5 bases each). This CDR3 has 16 amino acids. Germline CDR1 SGDLS, CDR2 YYNGEE. Trimming took off 4 bases at V and 4 bases at J, with 20 bases between the two ends. The CDR3 sequence: CASSTPKDRGRETQYF. Here the CDR3 DNA reads TGTGCCAGCAGCACTCCAAAGGATCGGGGCCGAGAGACCCAGTACTTC.

The J gene is TRBJ2-7, the V gene TRBV27; a possible D gene is TRBD2 (6 bases). Trimming took off 4 bases at V and 0 bases at J, with 13 bases between the two ends. This CDR3 spans 15 amino acids. The germline V gene encodes CDR1 MNHEY and CDR2 SMNVEV (reference sequence). DNA of the CDR3: TGTGCCAGCAGTTCGGCGGGACGGAGCTCCTACGAGCAGTACTTC. Protein product: CASSSAGRSSYEQYF.

This clonotype was picked up many times. The chain links TRBV10-3 to TRBJ1-5; tentatively, D is TRBD1 (5 bases). The CDR3 contains 12 residues. Germline loops: CDR1 ENHRY, CDR2 SYGVKD. Deletions cut 8 bases from V and 3 bases from J, with 8 bases between. The CDR3 here is CAIGANNQPQHF. Here the CDR3 DNA reads TGTGCCATCGGGGCGAACAATCAGCCCCAGCATTTT.

The table lists this clonotype with many counts. This chain links TRBV29-1 with TRBJ2-5; 12 bases align to TRBD2. Germline CDR1 reads SQVTM; CDR2 reads ANQGSEA. The V segment lost 4 bases and the J segment 5 bases; nucleotides outside the gene matches: 5. The CDR3 has 14 residues. The CDR3 DNA reads TGCAGCGTTGGATCTAGCGGGAGGGGGGAGACCCAGTACTTC. Translation gives CSVGSSGRGETQYF. Using reference TRBV29-1 and TRBJ2-5 for the parts outside the CDR3, the full variable domain is SAVISQKPSRDICQRGTSLTIQCQVDSQVTMMFWYRQQPGQSLTLIATANQGSEATYESGFVIDKFPISRPNLTFSTLTVSNMSPEDSSIYLCSVGSSGRGETQYFGPGTRLLVL.

V is TRBV3-1 and J is TRBJ2-5; D call uncertain. CDR3 size: 12 residues. V shed 2 bases and J shed 5 bases, with 6 bases lying between them. CDR1 LGHDT and CDR2 YNNKEL come from the germline V gene (reference sequence). This CDR3 reads CASSQNLETQYF. Here the CDR3 DNA reads TGTGCCAGCAGCCAAAACTTGGAGACCCAGTACTTC.

The genes are TRBV15 and TRBJ2-3; TRBD2 aligns across 10 bases. CDR1 is LNHNV, CDR2 YYDKDF, per germline (reference sequence). Trimming cost V 2 bases and J 4 bases; bases outside gene matches: 15. CDR3 length equals 19 residues. The CDR3 region is CATSRLGASGSIAADTQYF. CDR3 coding DNA: TGTGCCACCAGCAGACTTGGGGCTAGCGGGAGTATCGCCGCAGATACGCAGTATTTT.

V gene TRBV20-1 combines with J gene TRBJ2-7; D possibly corresponds to TRBD1 (6 bases). The germline V and J ends were trimmed by 0 bases and 3 bases, with 9 bases remaining between them. The CDR3 contains 13 residues. In germline, CDR1 is DFQATT, CDR2 SNEGSKA (reference sequence). The CDR3 sequence: CSARDKQGYEQYF. The DNA for the CDR3 is TGCAGTGCTAGAGATAAACAGGGCTACGAGCAGTACTTC.

The V and J genes are TRBV25-1 and TRBJ1-2; D is unresolved. The length of the CDR3 is 14 residues. The germline V gene encodes CDR1 MGHDK and CDR2 SYGVNS. V was cut by 5 bases and J by 2 bases, with 12 bases left in between. For the CDR3, the DNA is TGTGCCAGCAGTTTATCACCCCTCAACTATGGCTACACCTTC. Protein: CASSLSPLNYGYTF.

This clonotype appeared many times. The rearrangement links TRBV25-1 to TRBJ2-5, with 8 positions matching TRBD2. In germline, CDR1 is MGHDK, CDR2 SYGVNS. The CDR3 length is 15 residues. The V gene end was trimmed by 6 bases and the J gene end by 4 bases; junction bases not matched to a gene: 10. Written as DNA, the CDR3 is TGTGCCAGCAGGACCATTGGAGCGGGGGCAGAGACCCAGTACTTC. It is translated as CASRTIGAGAETQYF.

V gene TRBV6-5 combines with J gene TRBJ2-7, with TRBD2 identical over 16 bases. The V and J ends lost 8 bases and 4 bases, in that order; junction bases with no gene match: 8. Germline-derived CDR1 and CDR2 are MNHEY and SVGAGI. This CDR3 comprises 16 residues. The DNA for the CDR3 is TGTGCCAGCCGCGGGACTAGCGGGAGGGCCTGGTACGAGCAGTACTTC. Residues: CASRGTSGRAWYEQYF.

V usage is TRBV20-1 and J usage is TRBJ2-7; 9 bases fit TRBD2. V shed 3 bases and J 4 bases; nucleotides not matched to a gene: 7. CDR3 length: 14 amino acids. Germline V CDR1 and CDR2: DFQATT, SNEGSKA (reference sequence). The CDR3 DNA reads TGCAGTGCTAGTCGCGGGAGGGGCGTATACGAGCAGTACTTC. Protein product: CSASRGRGVYEQYF.

This clonotype was counted many times. The V and J genes are TRBV11-2 and TRBJ2-2; D not resolved. The CDR3 length is 11 residues. V shed 1 base and J shed 6 bases, with 0 bases lying between them. In germline, CDR1 is SGHAT, CDR2 FQNNGV. The CDR3 DNA sequence: TGTGCCAGCAGCTTAGCCGGGGAGCTGTTTTTT. Amino acids: CASSLAGELFF.

The rearrangement joins TRBV10-3 to TRBJ1-1; 8 bases agree with TRBD1. The CDR3 covers 14 residues. With 3 bases clipped from V and 7 bases from J, the junction kept 7 bases outside the gene matches. Per the germline V gene, CDR1 is ENHRY and CDR2 is SYGVKD. The CDR3 spells CAISDGQGANEAFF. The CDR3 DNA reads TGTGCCATCAGTGACGGTCAGGGGGCCAATGAAGCTTTCTTT.

The CDR3 sequence is CASSQGFQETQYF. For the CDR3, the DNA is TGCGCCAGCAGCCAAGGTTTCCAAGAGACCCAGTACTTC. The genes are TRBV4-1 and TRBJ2-5; unclear D gene. V dropped 1 base and J dropped 1 base, with 4 bases sitting between them. The CDR3 is made up of 13 amino acids. Germline V gives CDR1 MGHRA, CDR2 YSYEKL.

Note on this clonotype: Because the CDR3 is missing its conserved closing phenylalanine or tryptophan, this is likely a read error. The V call is TRBV29-1, the J call TRBJ2-7; D possibly corresponds to TRBD1 (6 bases). The germline gives CDR1 SQVTM, CDR2 ANQGSEA. This CDR3 contains 12 residues. CDR3 coding DNA: TGCAGCGTTGAGGACAGACCCTACGGGCAGTACCTC. It is translated as CSVEDRPYGQYL.

The CDR3 reads CASSEATGSGSPLHF. DNA for the CDR3: TGTGCCAGCAGTGAAGCGACAGGGTCGGGTTCACCCCTCCACTTT. The chain couples TRBV6-1 to TRBJ1-6; 7 bases map to TRBD1. This CDR3 spans 15 amino acids. V was pared by 0 bases and J by 9 bases, with 5 bases of the junction left unmatched. The germline V gene has CDR1 MNHNS and CDR2 SASEGT.

This clonotype was seen ten or more times. This chain uses TRBV6-5 with TRBJ2-7; 13 bases align to TRBD2. This CDR3 region has 15 residues. Germline V gene sequence: CDR1 MNHEY, CDR2 SVGAGI. J was trimmed by 2 bases and V by 6 bases; bases with no gene match: 4. CDR3 DNA: TGTGCCAGCAGGCTACTAGCGGGAGGGGCCTACGAGCAGTACTTC. Translation gives CASRLLAGGAYEQYF.

This sequence joins TRBV4-1 and TRBJ2-7; D is perhaps TRBD1 or TRBD2 (5 bases each). Germline V lookup: CDR1 MGHRA, CDR2 YSYEKL. The CDR3 loop spans 14 amino acids. V was pared by 4 bases and J by 7 bases, with 17 bases between. The CDR3 DNA follows: TGCGCCAGCAGCCTGGGGGTCGGGGCGCGGGAGCAGTACTTC. Residues: CASSLGVGAREQYF.

The V and J genes are TRBV10-3 and TRBJ1-4; TRBD1 is a possible D gene (5 bases). The germline CDR1 and CDR2 sequences are ENHRY and SYGVKD. Trimming pared 6 bases from V and 1 base from J, leaving 9 bases between. The CDR3 length is 14 residues. CDR3 DNA: TGTGCCATCAGCGGGGGGGAAACTAATGAAAAACTGTTTTTT. This sequence encodes CAISGGETNEKLFF.

With regard to this clonotype: This is likely a read error, given that the CDR3 carries no conserved phenylalanine or tryptophan at its end. This chain joins TRBV7-2 and TRBJ2-5, with 8 bases that match TRBD2. CDR1 is SGHTA and CDR2 is FQGNSA in the germline V gene. After removal of 2 bases from V and 5 bases from J, the junction contained 7 bases not matched to a gene. The CDR3 covers 15 residues. CDR3 region: CASSLFSGGRETQYV. The CDR3 DNA follows: TGTGCCAGCAGCTTATTCAGCGGGGGTAGGGAGACCCAGTACGTC.

The J gene is TRBJ2-7, the V gene TRBV18; no reliable D call. Germline lookup yields CDR1 KGHSH and CDR2 LQKENI. This CDR3 has 13 amino acids. Between the trimmed V and J ends, which lost 3 bases and 5 bases, there was a span of 11 bases. The CDR3 DNA reads TGTGCCAGCTCACCTACGGCAGGCCACGAGCAGTACTTC. It specifies CASSPTAGHEQYF.